This passage covers 23 T cell receptor beta chains from one sample sequenced in a study of CXCR3-negative and CXCR3-positive naive CD8 T cells. General study findings and limits: The study found more hydrophobic TRB CDR3s in CXCR3-positive naive cells than in CXCR3-negative naive cells.

UMI-labeled TRB cDNA libraries were prepared by 5' RACE. TCRdb reprocessed the 5' RACE reads and stores each CDR3 protein as one record, lacking DNA. This sample's table reports about 50,000 distinct CDR3 sequences. Their target antigens are unknown. The sample was naive CXCR3+ CD8+ T cells from blood. Subset meaning: CD45RO-CCR7+CD27+CD95- naive CD8+ T cells expressing CXCR3 (TNR3+). These TCRs come from a human donor in good health. Some clones in this sample may be carry-over from other donors' samples.

The gene calls are TRBV11-2 and TRBJ1-1; the TCRdb call, TRBD1, lacks DNA for checking. Germline CDR1 reads SGHAT; CDR2 reads FQNNGV. The CDR3 has 16 residues. The CDR3 spells CASSLYPDRLNTEAFF.

The chain couples TRBV12-3 or TRBV12-4 to TRBJ2-1; TCRdb reports TRBD1, a call that lacks DNA to check it against. The CDR3 runs to 14 residues. CDR3 sequence: CASLGMTNHNEQFF.

The chain employs TRBV11-2 and TRBJ1-2; absent DNA, TCRdb's TRBD1 call cannot be checked. The CDR3 has 15 residues. CDR1 and CDR2 from the germline V gene are SGHAT and FQNNGV. The CDR3 region is CASSLVPGPLDGYTF.

The chain employs TRBV6-6 and TRBJ1-1; TCRdb's D call, TRBD1, is unchecked because there is no DNA. Per germline, CDR1 MNHNY and CDR2 SVGAGI (reference sequence). This CDR3 contains 15 residues. This chain's CDR3 is CASSSRTGGWTEAFF.

V usage is TRBV20-1 and J usage is TRBJ2-1; TCRdb picks TRBD1, but there is no DNA to check that call. Germline loops: CDR1 DFQATT, CDR2 SNEGSKA (reference sequence). The CDR3 is made up of 15 amino acids. CDR3 sequence reads: CSARRIQTDSNEQFF.

The V call is TRBV10-2, the J call TRBJ1-1. CDR1 WSHSY and CDR2 SAAADI come from the germline V gene. This CDR3 spans 14 amino acids. CDR3 region: CASSDSDLNTEAFF.

The chain combines TRBV20-1 with TRBJ1-5; TCRdb returns TRBD1, unconfirmable since there is no DNA. CDR1 DFQATT and CDR2 SNEGSKA come from the germline V gene (reference sequence). The CDR3 covers 17 residues. CDR3 sequence: CSAVIWNSGAPGQPQHF.

This rearrangement joins TRBV6-5 to TRBJ1-1; TCRdb's D gene call, TRBD1, goes unchecked for lack of DNA. The CDR3 spans 13 residues. Germline V gene lookup returns CDR1 MNHEY and CDR2 SVGAGI. The CDR3 sequence is CASNDRGDTEAFF.

The genes are TRBV4-3 and TRBJ1-6; TCRdb proposes TRBD1, but this gene call is untestable without DNA. The CDR3 extends over 19 amino acids. CDR1 and CDR2 from the germline V gene are LGHNA and YSLEER. This CDR3 is CASSQDAAQDDSYNSPLHF.

The chain combines TRBV6-6 with TRBJ1-2. The germline CDR1 and CDR2 sequences are MNHNY and SVGAGI (reference sequence). The CDR3 is 15 amino acids. The CDR3 is CARSPESTVLDGYTF.

This chain links TRBV10-3 with TRBJ1-1. Germline values: CDR1 ENHRY, CDR2 SYGVKD. The CDR3 is 13 amino acids. The CDR3 sequence: CAISDIENTEAFF.

This chain connects TRBV2 to TRBJ2-3; TCRdb reports TRBD2, a call that lacks DNA to check it against. CDR3 size: 16 residues. Per germline, CDR1 SNHLY and CDR2 FYNNEI. The CDR3 loop reads CASRSEAVGSLDTQYF.

This chain links TRBV28 with TRBJ2-1. In germline, CDR1 is MDHEN, CDR2 SYDVKM. The CDR3 contains 14 residues. CDR3 protein: CASSLANDVNEQFF.

This sequence joins TRBV10-3 and TRBJ1-1. In germline, CDR1 is ENHRY, CDR2 SYGVKD. The CDR3 loop spans 15 amino acids. The CDR3 protein is CAISEPETRGTEAFF.

The chain couples TRBV6-2 or TRBV6-3 to TRBJ1-1; the D gene TCRdb calls, TRBD1, cannot be checked with no DNA. The CDR3 totals 17 residues. The germline CDR1 and CDR2 sequences are MNHEY and SVGEGT. The CDR3 region is CASSYAPGTDPRTEAFF.

This rearrangement joins TRBV7-8 to TRBJ2-3; the D gene TCRdb calls, TRBD2, cannot be checked with no DNA. CDR3 size: 18 residues. Germline V gives CDR1 SGHVS, CDR2 FQNEAQ. The CDR3 spells CASSLEGLALSNTDTQYF.

This clonotype is called medium-sized based on its frequency. This chain uses TRBV7-8 with TRBJ2-7; TCRdb's D call, TRBD1, is unchecked because there is no DNA. The CDR3 is 19 residues long. Germline CDR1 is SGHVS and CDR2 is FQNEAQ. The CDR3 reads CASSLATWTGGKLSYEQYF.

This chain connects TRBV6-2 or TRBV6-3 to TRBJ1-5; without DNA, the TCRdb call of TRBD1 cannot be checked. Looked up from germline, CDR1 is MNHEY and CDR2 is SVGEGT. The CDR3 extends over 16 amino acids. The CDR3 region is CASSYSGGQGVQPQHF.

The V gene is TRBV12-5, the J gene TRBJ2-2; TCRdb gives TRBD2 as the D gene, but with no DNA this cannot be confirmed. The CDR3 is made up of 16 amino acids. Germline V gives CDR1 LGHNT, CDR2 FRNRAP. CDR3 in amino acids: CASAPNGGASTGELFF.

J is TRBJ2-7 and V is TRBV29-1. This CDR3 is 13 amino acids long. Germline V gene data show CDR1 as SQVTM and CDR2 as ANQGSEA. CDR3 region: CSVESHEHYEQYF.

The rearrangement links TRBV28 to TRBJ2-4. CDR1 and CDR2 from the germline V gene are MDHEN and SYDVKM. The CDR3 is 14 amino acids. The CDR3 protein is CASSQGIAKNIQYF. The whole variable domain, filled in from reference TRBV28 and TRBJ2-4, reads DVKVTQSSRYLVKRTGEKVFLECVQDMDHENMFWYRQDPGLGLRLIYFSYDVKMKEKGDIPEGYSVSREKKERFSLILESASTNQTSMYLCASSQGIAKNIQYFGAGTRLSVL.

The chain uses TRBV7-6 and TRBJ2-1; TCRdb calls TRBD1, which cannot be checked without DNA. Germline V gene sequence: CDR1 SGHVS, CDR2 FNYEAQ. The CDR3 has 16 amino acids. Here the CDR3 reads CASSKDTAGRIRGQFF.

The chain has TRBV19 and TRBJ2-6. Germline CDR1 is LNHDA and CDR2 is SQIVND (reference sequence). The CDR3 has 15 amino acids. The CDR3 here is CASSPEPSGANVLTF.